The 2 T cell receptor beta chains below come from one sample, sequenced in a study of cytomegalovirus exposure and HLA in healthy donors. The PCR used 60 Vbeta and 13 Jbeta primers. Profiled with immunoSEQ multiplex PCR; TCRdb holds only in-frame clones, not every one. Of around 170,000 clones listed, around 77% are singletons. The specimen was PBMCs. These receptors all stem from a man aged 60 to 75 in good health and CMV-seronegative.

This chain joins TRBV7-9 and TRBJ2-1; 8 bases agree with TRBD2. The germline V gene has CDR1 SEHNR and CDR2 FQNEAQ (reference sequence). The CDR3 has 14 amino acids. Trimming at V came to 4 bases and at J to 8 bases, leaving 7 bases not matched to a gene. The CDR3 bases are TGTGCCAGCAGCTCAGGACTAGCTCGGCATGAGCAGTTCTTC. This sequence encodes CASSSGLARHEQFF. Supplemented by reference TRBV7-9 and TRBJ2-1, the full variable domain reads DTGVSQNPRHKITKRGQNVTFRCDPISEHNRLYWYRQTLGQGPEFLTYFQNEAQLEKSRLLSDRFSAERPKGSFSTLEIQRTEQGDSAMYLCASSSGLARHEQFFGPGTRLTVL.

The J gene is TRBJ2-1, the V gene TRBV4-3; D possibly corresponds to TRBD2 (6 bases). Germline CDR1 and CDR2: LGHNA and YSLEER. Trimming took 0 bases from V and 6 from J, leaving 12 bases between them. This CDR3 contains 15 residues. CDR3 coding DNA: TGCGCCAGCAGCCAAGAACCGGGAGTGCGCAATGAGCAGTTCTTC. Residues: CASSQEPGVRNEQFF.